This is a list of T cell receptor beta chains from one sample in a study of regulatory T cells in long-lasting Graves disease. TCRdb used MiXCR to reprocess the multiplex PCR reads, holding one entry per CDR3 protein. The table includes about 420,000 distinct CDR3 sequences, 16% detected once. These data were also filed under a second study, of T cells in Graves' hyperthyroidism and ophthalmopathy.

The sample was peripheral blood mononuclear cells (PBMCs), taken at new diagnosis, from a patient treated with antithyroid drugs. The receptor source for this set is a woman aged 18-29 years with Graves disease. CDR3s include the opening cysteine and the closing phenylalanine or tryptophan. A D gene is named only where the DNA matches it firmly. A clone size is listed for some rows: how often the clone was seen (once, few, many), or a class if it is expanded.

V: TRBV28; size: .; D: TRBD1; J: TRBJ2-3; DNA: TGTGCCAGCAGTTTCTCCCTAGGGGACAGGGTTCAGGTCAGCACAGATACGCAGTATTTT; CDR3: CASSFSLGDRVQVSTDTQYF
V: TRBV30; size: few; D: .; J: TRBJ1-2; DNA: TGTGCCTGGAGTAATTGGGAAGGCTACACCTTC; CDR3: CAWSNWEGYTF
V: TRBV6-1; size: .; D: .; J: TRBJ2-7; DNA: TGTGCCAGCAGTGCGACTACCTACGAGCAGTACTTC; CDR3: CASSATTYEQYF
V: TRBV10-3; size: many; D: TRBD2; J: TRBJ2-7; DNA: TGTGCCACCGGACGGGAGGGCTACGAGCAGTACTTC; CDR3: CATGREGYEQYF
V: TRBV12-3/TRBV12-4; size: many; D: TRBD1; J: TRBJ1-1; DNA: TGTGCCAGCAACCCACAGGGGCCGAACACTGAAGCTTTCTTT; CDR3: CASNPQGPNTEAFF
V: TRBV6-2/TRBV6-3; size: .; D: TRBD2; J: TRBJ2-5; DNA: TGTGCCAGCAGTTACTCGGGACTAGCGGGAGAGCCCCAAGAGACCCAGTACTTC; CDR3: CASSYSGLAGEPQETQYF
V: TRBV12-3/TRBV12-4; size: .; D: TRBD1; J: TRBJ1-2; DNA: TGTGCCAGCAGCTGGGTCCAAACAGGGGAAGGATATGGCTACACCTTC; CDR3: CASSWVQTGEGYGYTF
V: TRBV2; size: .; D: .; J: TRBJ1-1; DNA: TGTGCCAGCAGTTTTTCGGTCGGAAAGGCTGAAGCTTTCTTT; CDR3: CASSFSVGKAEAFF
V: TRBV11-2; size: many; D: TRBD1; J: TRBJ2-2; DNA: TGTGCCAGCAGCCCTCCGGACAGGCAGACCGGGGAGCTGTTTTTT; CDR3: CASSPPDRQTGELFF
V: TRBV29-1; size: .; D: .; J: TRBJ2-5; DNA: TGCAGCGTTGCTTATAGTTCTGGGGGTGGGGAGACCCAGTACTTC; CDR3: CSVAYSSGGGETQYF
V: TRBV27; size: many; D: .; J: TRBJ2-7; DNA: TGTGCCAGCAGTTTAGAGGTCGGGTCAGGGTTCCACGAGCAGTACTTC; CDR3: CASSLEVGSGFHEQYF
V: TRBV7-8; size: many; D: .; J: TRBJ1-5; DNA: TGTGCCAGCAGCTTAACTCAACGGAATCAGCCCCAGCATTTT; CDR3: CASSLTQRNQPQHF
V: TRBV12-3/TRBV12-4; size: .; D: .; J: TRBJ1-1; DNA: TGTGCCAGCAGTTTCTGGGGTGGGAACACTGAAGCTTTCTTT; CDR3: CASSFWGGNTEAFF
V: TRBV30; size: many; D: .; J: TRBJ2-3; DNA: TGTGCCTACCAAGAAACAGGGCACGATACGCAGTATTTT; CDR3: CAYQETGHDTQYF
V: TRBV19; size: few; D: TRBD1; J: TRBJ1-1; DNA: TGTGCCTCGAGACAGGGGATCGTCACTGAAGCTTTCTTT; CDR3: CASRQGIVTEAFF
V: TRBV27; size: .; D: TRBD2; J: TRBJ2-3; DNA: TGTGCCAGCAGTTCTATCCCGGGACTAGCGGGAGGTGCAGATACGCAGTATTTT; CDR3: CASSSIPGLAGGADTQYF
V: TRBV5-4; size: few; D: TRBD1; J: TRBJ2-7; DNA: TGTGCCAGCAGCTTGGCCGTCGGGACAGCCTACGAGCAGTACTTC; CDR3: CASSLAVGTAYEQYF
V: TRBV20-1; size: many; D: TRBD1; J: TRBJ2-7; DNA: TGCAGTGCTAGAAATGACAGGGTCCTCTACGAGCAGTACTTC; CDR3: CSARNDRVLYEQYF
V: TRBV6-1; size: .; D: TRBD1; J: TRBJ2-5; DNA: TGTGCCAGCGGTCAGGGGGCTATGGAGACCCAGTACTTC; CDR3: CASGQGAMETQYF
V: TRBV5-1; size: few; D: TRBD2; J: TRBJ2-7; DNA: TGCGCCAGCAGCTCGGGACTAGCGGGAGTACAAGTCGCCTACGAGCAGTACTTC; CDR3: CASSSGLAGVQVAYEQYF
V: TRBV7-3; size: .; D: TRBD1; J: TRBJ2-1; DNA: TGTGCCAGCAGCTTAAACCTCCCGGGACAGGGACTATACAATGAGCAGTTCTTC; CDR3: CASSLNLPGQGLYNEQFF
V: TRBV29-1; size: .; D: TRBD2; J: TRBJ2-7; DNA: TGCAGCGTTGTGGGCGGGAGCTACGAGCAGTACTTC; CDR3: CSVVGGSYEQYF
V: TRBV7-9; size: .; D: .; J: TRBJ1-4; DNA: TGTGCCAGCAGACGGACAGAAGTTAATGAAAAACTGTTTTTT; CDR3: CASRRTEVNEKLFF
V: TRBV5-1; size: many; D: .; J: TRBJ2-7; DNA: TGCGCCAGCAGCTTGGGGACTGCCGAGCAGTACTTC; CDR3: CASSLGTAEQYF
V: TRBV7-2; size: many; D: .; J: TRBJ1-1; DNA: TGTGCCAGCAGCCTGGGACAGAACACTGAAGCTTTCTTT; CDR3: CASSLGQNTEAFF
V: TRBV6-1; size: many; D: .; J: TRBJ1-1; DNA: TGTGCCAGCAGTGACTCAGTGGGCTCGATCGGAGCTTTCTTT; CDR3: CASSDSVGSIGAFF
V: TRBV10-3; size: many; D: .; J: TRBJ2-7; DNA: TGTGCCATCAGTGAGTCCGGACAGAGCTACGAGCAGTACTTC; CDR3: CAISESGQSYEQYF
V: TRBV6-2/TRBV6-3; size: few; D: TRBD2; J: TRBJ2-3; DNA: TGTGCCAGCAGCACTACCACTAGCGGGGTCACAGATACGCAGTATTTT; CDR3: CASSTTTSGVTDTQYF
V: TRBV7-9; size: many; D: TRBD1; J: TRBJ2-7; DNA: TGTGCCACCGACAGGGGGTACGAGCAGTACTTC; CDR3: CATDRGYEQYF
V: TRBV2; size: many; D: TRBD1; J: TRBJ1-5; DNA: TGTGCCAGCAGCGGAACAGGGGGCGCAGGGCAGCCCCAGCATTTT; CDR3: CASSGTGGAGQPQHF
V: TRBV30; size: many; D: .; J: TRBJ1-2; DNA: TGTGCCTGGAGTGTGGGGCTAGATGGGTATGGCTACACCTTC; CDR3: CAWSVGLDGYGYTF
V: TRBV29-1; size: .; D: TRBD1; J: TRBJ1-1; DNA: TGCAGCTCAACAGGGGTCTCGAACACTGAAGCTTTCTTT; CDR3: CSSTGVSNTEAFF
V: TRBV7-3; size: few; D: TRBD1; J: TRBJ2-2; DNA: TGTGCCAGCAGCTCGTACAGGGGCGCGAACACCGGGGAGCTGTTTTTT; CDR3: CASSSYRGANTGELFF
V: TRBV6-2/TRBV6-3; size: .; D: TRBD2; J: TRBJ2-7; DNA: TGTGCCAGCCACGGACTAGCGGGAATCTACGAGCAGTACTTC; CDR3: CASHGLAGIYEQYF
V: TRBV11-3; size: many; D: .; J: TRBJ2-5; DNA: TGTGCCAGCAGCCGGATGATTGGGGGCGTGGAGCCAGAGACCCAGTACTTC; CDR3: CASSRMIGGVEPETQYF
V: TRBV30; size: .; D: TRBD1; J: TRBJ2-7; DNA: TGTGCCTGGAGGGGGGGCTACGGGACAGGGGCCCACGAGCAGTACTTC; CDR3: CAWRGGYGTGAHEQYF
V: TRBV27; size: many; D: TRBD1; J: TRBJ1-2; DNA: TGTGCCAGCAGCCAGGGGGATGGCTACACCTTC; CDR3: CASSQGDGYTF
V: TRBV7-2; size: many; D: .; J: TRBJ1-2; DNA: TGTGCCAGCAGCTTAGGGCAGCAAGAAGGCTACACCTTC; CDR3: CASSLGQQEGYTF
V: TRBV30; size: many; D: .; J: TRBJ2-7; DNA: TGTGCCTGGAGAGGACCGTACGAGCAGTACTTC; CDR3: CAWRGPYEQYF
V: TRBV24-1; size: few; D: .; J: TRBJ1-5; DNA: TGTGCCACCTCCCCACCCAGGGTCGATCAGCCCCAGCATTTT; CDR3: CATSPPRVDQPQHF
V: TRBV3-1; size: few; D: .; J: TRBJ2-1; DNA: TGTGCCAGCAGCTACCGGACTACCTTCTACAATGAGCAGTTCTTC; CDR3: CASSYRTTFYNEQFF
V: TRBV11-1; size: many; D: .; J: TRBJ2-3; DNA: TGTGCCAGCAGCCCCTGGGACGGAGGCACAGATACGCAGTATTTT; CDR3: CASSPWDGGTDTQYF
V: TRBV12-3/TRBV12-4; size: .; D: .; J: TRBJ1-2; DNA: TGTGCCAGCAGAAAACGGGACACGGGCGGCTACACCTTC; CDR3: CASRKRDTGGYTF
V: TRBV5-1; size: many; D: .; J: TRBJ1-1; DNA: TGCGCCAGCAGCTCGTCGGTCGGTGAAGCTTTCTTT; CDR3: CASSSSVGEAFF
V: TRBV7-9; size: few; D: .; J: TRBJ2-7; DNA: TGTGCCAGCAGCACCACGGGGGTCTACGAGCAGTACTTC; CDR3: CASSTTGVYEQYF
V: TRBV20-1; size: .; D: .; J: TRBJ2-7; DNA: TGCAGTGCTAGAGACGAGAGAAGCTACGAGCAGTACTTC; CDR3: CSARDERSYEQYF
V: TRBV7-9; size: few; D: TRBD2; J: TRBJ2-7; DNA: TGTGCCAGCAGCCAAGGGGCGGGAGTTTACGAGCAGTACTTC; CDR3: CASSQGAGVYEQYF
V: TRBV28; size: many; D: TRBD2; J: TRBJ2-3; DNA: TGTGCCAGCAGTCCCTCAGGTGTACTAGCGGTTGCAGATACGCAGTATTTT; CDR3: CASSPSGVLAVADTQYF